The TCR beta chain described here comes from a study of cytomegalovirus exposure and HLA in healthy donors. The study's findings and limits: TCR beta sequences numbering around 15,000 were associated with HLA alleles at 0.05 false discovery rate in a later analysis. Previous analysis showed most TCR beta V segments were productive about 87% or about 30% of the time. The later analysis indicated that the majority of CMV-associated TCR beta chains appeared HLA-restricted.

As for this clone: As yet, its antigen is unknown.

The primer mix had 60 Vbeta and 13 Jbeta primers. The protocol was immunoSEQ multiplex PCR, while the TCRdb copy is restricted to in-frame clones and leaves out a portion. This table has some 92,000 clones, 75% to 85% appearing once. The source is a man aged 18 to 35 in good health and CMV-seropositive. Sequencing used PBMCs.

The CDR3 nucleotides read TGTGCCAGCAGTTCTAGGGGAAATTCACCCCTCCACTTT. It specifies CASSSRGNSPLHF. The V and J genes are TRBV9 and TRBJ1-6, with D tentatively TRBD1 (5 bases). Deletions cut 5 bases from V and 7 bases from J, with 10 bases between. CDR3 length: 13 amino acids. Germline CDR1 reads SGDLS; CDR2 reads YYNGEE.